This T cell receptor delta chain was captured by sequencing in a study of Vδ1+ human thymocytes. Study-level findings and limits: Donors shared many TRG clonotypes but few TRD clonotypes. Highly polyclonal TRG and TRD repertoires with Gaussian CDR3 length distributions appeared in thymus. About 20% of thymic delta-chain sequences were Vdelta2, with few Vdelta3, unlike blood Vdelta1+ controls.

RNA was extracted from the cells and then reverse transcribed. Multiplex PCR used pooled V-gene forward primers and a constant-region reverse primer to amplify CDR3s. TCRdb re-processed the multiplex PCR reads via CATT. Of over 45,000 delta-chain clones listed, around a sixth were seen once; the top ten hold roughly 0.5%. V was shortened by 1 base and J by 2 bases, with 29 bases between the two germline ends. This CDR3 is 21 amino acids long. Germline CDR1 and CDR2: TSWWSYY and QGS. Sorted Vdelta1+ thymocytes were about 97% to 99.6% pure. Of note for this clone: The antigen remains unidentified.

Specimen: Vdelta1+ gamma-delta thymocytes from the thymus. Described subset: FACS-sorted CD3+ TCRalphabeta- TCRVdelta1+ TCRVdelta2- thymocytes. This receptor was identified in a boy in the first two years of life who had congenital heart surgery. The chain carries TRDV1 and TRDJ1; possible D gene TRDD3, 5 bases. The CDR3 spells CALGERRPGLDRVCCTDKLIF. CDR3 in DNA: TGTGCTCTTGGGGAACGGAGGCCGGGTCTGGATAGGGTTTGTTGTACCGATAAACTCATCTTT.